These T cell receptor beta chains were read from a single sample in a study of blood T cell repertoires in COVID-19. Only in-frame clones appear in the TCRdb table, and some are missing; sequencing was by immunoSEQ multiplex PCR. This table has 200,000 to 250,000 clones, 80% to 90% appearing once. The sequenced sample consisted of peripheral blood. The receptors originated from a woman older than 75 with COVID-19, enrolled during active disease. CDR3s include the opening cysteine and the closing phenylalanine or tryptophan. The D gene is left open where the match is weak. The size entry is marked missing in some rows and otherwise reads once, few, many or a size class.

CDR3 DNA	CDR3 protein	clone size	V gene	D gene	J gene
TGCGCCAGCAGCTTGGTTCCAGGTAACACTGAAGCTTTCTTT	CASSLVPGNTEAFF	.	TRBV5-1	.	TRBJ1-1
TGTGCCAGCAGCTTGGTTCCGGGGTTGGTTAATACGCAGTATTTT	CASSLVPGLVNTQYF	.	TRBV5-8	.	TRBJ2-3
TGTGCCAGCAGCCCTTGGGGGGGGTTGGGTCAGCCCCAGCATTTT	CASSPWGGLGQPQHF	.	TRBV5-6	.	TRBJ1-5
TGTGCCAGTCAGCTAACAAACAGGGCCGGGGAGCTGTTTTTT	CASQLTNRAGELFF	few	TRBV19	.	TRBJ2-2
TGTGCCAGCAGTAAAAGACAGGGGGTCCCTGAAGCTTTCTTT	CASSKRQGVPEAFF	.	TRBV6-5	TRBD1	TRBJ1-1
TGTGCCACTTCAGGGGTCGCTGGTCCGACTGAGCAGTTCTTC	CATSGVAGPTEQFF	.	TRBV6-5	.	TRBJ2-1
TGTGCCAGCAGCCTGCAGGGGCTAGGAGATACGCAGTATTTT	CASSLQGLGDTQYF	.	TRBV11-3	.	TRBJ2-3
TGTGCCAGCAGTTGGTGGCAGGGACGGCGGGAGGAGGGGAACACCGGGGAGCTGTTTTTT	CASSWWQGRREEGNTGELFF	.	TRBV28	TRBD2	TRBJ2-2
TGTGCCAGCTCACCGCGGACTAGCGGGAGTGGAGATACGCAGTATTTT	CASSPRTSGSGDTQYF	.	TRBV18	TRBD2	TRBJ2-3
TGTGCCAGCAGTTCTCCAACAGGGACCAGGAGCTATGGCTACACCTTC	CASSSPTGTRSYGYTF	.	TRBV28	.	TRBJ1-2
TGTGCCAGCAGCCTAGGACAGATGAACACTGAAGCTTTCTTT	CASSLGQMNTEAFF	.	TRBV5-6	.	TRBJ1-1
TGTGCCAGCAATCGCCTAGTAATCGGGCCCCAGCATTTT	CASNRLVIGPQHF	.	TRBV28	.	TRBJ1-5
TGTGCCAGCAGCCTGAGGACTAGCGGGACTGGGACCCAGTACTTC	CASSLRTSGTGTQYF	.	TRBV7-2	TRBD2	TRBJ2-5
TGTGCCAGCAGTGAGCAGGGGGCCCGGAATCAGCCCCAGCATTTT	CASSEQGARNQPQHF	.	TRBV6-1	TRBD1	TRBJ1-5
TGTGCCAGCAGCCTACTAGCGGCTAAGGAGGGTACGCAGTATTTT	CASSLLAAKEGTQYF	once	TRBV7-8	TRBD2	TRBJ2-3
TGCGCCAGCAGCCCTCAAGGGGGCTTAGGAGAGACCCAGTACTTC	CASSPQGGLGETQYF	.	TRBV10-1	TRBD1	TRBJ2-5
TGTGCCAGCAGTTTATTAGGGGGTTCCTACGAGCAGTACTTC	CASSLLGGSYEQYF	.	TRBV28	.	TRBJ2-7
TGTGCCAGCACCGACAGGGTAGAAGCTTTCTTT	CASTDRVEAFF	.	TRBV12-3/TRBV12-4	TRBD1	TRBJ1-1
TGCAGCGTTGGACAGGGTCTTTTTTCTGGGGCCAACGTCCTGACTTTC	CSVGQGLFSGANVLTF	.	TRBV29-1	TRBD1	TRBJ2-6
TGCGCCAGCAGCCAAGATTTGTCCTGGCAGTTCGCCGGGGAGCTGTTTTTT	CASSQDLSWQFAGELFF	.	TRBV4-3	.	TRBJ2-2
TGTGCCAGCAGGGCGGACAGTTGGCAGCCCCAGCATTTT	CASRADSWQPQHF	.	TRBV28	.	TRBJ1-5
TGTGCCAGCAGCTACAACCTGGCGCAGCCTAGGGGTCCCCAGCATTTT	CASSYNLAQPRGPQHF	few	TRBV7-6	.	TRBJ1-5